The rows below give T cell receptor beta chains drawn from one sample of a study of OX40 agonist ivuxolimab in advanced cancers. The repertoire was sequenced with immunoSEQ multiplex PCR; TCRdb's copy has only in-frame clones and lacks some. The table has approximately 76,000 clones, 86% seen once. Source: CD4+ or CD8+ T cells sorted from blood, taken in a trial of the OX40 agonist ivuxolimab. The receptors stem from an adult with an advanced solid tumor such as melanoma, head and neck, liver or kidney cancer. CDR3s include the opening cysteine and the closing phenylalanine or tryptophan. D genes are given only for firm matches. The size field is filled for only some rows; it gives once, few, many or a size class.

cdr3_nt: TGTGCCAGCAGCATTCGAGAGGGGCGGGCGGAGACCCAGTACTTC
cdr3_aa: CASSIREGRAETQYF
v_call: TRBV7-7
clone_size: NA
d_call: NA
j_call: TRBJ2-5

cdr3_nt: TGTGCCAGCAGCTTAGACCCAGCGGGAGAGCAGTTCTTC
cdr3_aa: CASSLDPAGEQFF
v_call: TRBV11-3
clone_size: NA
d_call: TRBD2
j_call: TRBJ2-1

cdr3_nt: TGTGCCAGCAGTAAGCACAGGGGAATTAATCAGCCCCAGCATTTT
cdr3_aa: CASSKHRGINQPQHF
v_call: TRBV6-5
clone_size: NA
d_call: TRBD1
j_call: TRBJ1-5

cdr3_nt: TGTGCCAGCAGCGTAGCAGGGGTGAACACTGAAGCTTTCTTT
cdr3_aa: CASSVAGVNTEAFF
v_call: TRBV9
clone_size: NA
d_call: NA
j_call: TRBJ1-1

cdr3_nt: TGTGCCAGCAGCATGACAGGGGCGGGCACCGGGGAGCTGTTTTTT
cdr3_aa: CASSMTGAGTGELFF
v_call: TRBV7-2
clone_size: NA
d_call: TRBD1
j_call: TRBJ2-2

cdr3_nt: TGTGCCAGCAGCTTATCATCGGGTAGCTTCGGCACAGATACGCAGTATTTT
cdr3_aa: CASSLSSGSFGTDTQYF
v_call: TRBV13
clone_size: NA
d_call: NA
j_call: TRBJ2-3

cdr3_nt: TGTGCCAGCAGTAACCAGGGTCGGAATCAGCCCCAGCATTTT
cdr3_aa: CASSNQGRNQPQHF
v_call: TRBV28
clone_size: NA
d_call: NA
j_call: TRBJ1-5

cdr3_nt: TGTGCCAGTGGGGATGGGCGGCGAGCTTTCTTT
cdr3_aa: CASGDGRRAFF
v_call: TRBV19
clone_size: NA
d_call: NA
j_call: TRBJ1-1

cdr3_nt: TGTGCCAGCCGGGCGGGCCCCAAGGAAGAAAAACTGTTTTTT
cdr3_aa: CASRAGPKEEKLFF
v_call: TRBV28
clone_size: NA
d_call: NA
j_call: TRBJ1-4

cdr3_nt: TGTGCCAGCAGCTTAGGTTTAGCCTGGTCCAATGAGCAGTTCTTC
cdr3_aa: CASSLGLAWSNEQFF
v_call: TRBV11-2
clone_size: NA
d_call: NA
j_call: TRBJ2-1

cdr3_nt: TGTGCCAGCAGCTTCGGGGGAGGGTACCAAGAGACCCAGTACTTC
cdr3_aa: CASSFGGGYQETQYF
v_call: TRBV5-6
clone_size: NA
d_call: TRBD2
j_call: TRBJ2-5

cdr3_nt: TGTGCCAGCAGCCAAGTTCCGGCCCATACGCAGTATTTT
cdr3_aa: CASSQVPAHTQYF
v_call: TRBV14
clone_size: once
d_call: NA
j_call: TRBJ2-3

cdr3_nt: TGTGCCATCAGACTATCAACGACAGGGAGTAATAACTATGGCTACACCTTC
cdr3_aa: CAIRLSTTGSNNYGYTF
v_call: TRBV10-3
clone_size: NA
d_call: TRBD1
j_call: TRBJ1-2

cdr3_nt: TGTGCCAGCAGCCCTGCCCGCACGACAGGCGAGCAGTACTTC
cdr3_aa: CASSPARTTGEQYF
v_call: TRBV5-4
clone_size: NA
d_call: NA
j_call: TRBJ2-7

cdr3_nt: TGCGCCAGCAGACTAGCGGGAGGGCAAATCTACGAGCAGTACTTC
cdr3_aa: CASRLAGGQIYEQYF
v_call: TRBV5-1
clone_size: NA
d_call: TRBD2
j_call: TRBJ2-7

cdr3_nt: TGTGCCAGCAGCAATGGGGGAATGGGGAAAGATAGGGGCCGTAGCAATCAGCCCCAGCATTTT
cdr3_aa: CASSNGGMGKDRGRSNQPQHF
v_call: TRBV21-1
clone_size: NA
d_call: NA
j_call: TRBJ1-5

cdr3_nt: TGCGCCAGCAGCTTCAAAGAGACCCAGTACTTC
cdr3_aa: CASSFKETQYF
v_call: TRBV5-1
clone_size: NA
d_call: NA
j_call: TRBJ2-5

cdr3_nt: TGTGCCAGTAGTAGGGACAGTCGACTGGATGGCTACACCTTC
cdr3_aa: CASSRDSRLDGYTF
v_call: TRBV19
clone_size: NA
d_call: TRBD1
j_call: TRBJ1-2

cdr3_nt: TGTGCCAGCAGTTACTCGAAACACCTTAGCAATCAGCCCCAGCATTTT
cdr3_aa: CASSYSKHLSNQPQHF
v_call: TRBV6-5
clone_size: NA
d_call: NA
j_call: TRBJ1-5

cdr3_nt: TGTGCCAGCAGTCCCAGGGGGCTTGAGAACAATGAGCAGTTCTTC
cdr3_aa: CASSPRGLENNEQFF
v_call: TRBV27
clone_size: once
d_call: TRBD1
j_call: TRBJ2-1

cdr3_nt: TGCGCCAGCAGCTTGGAAGGACGCAATCAGCCCCAGCATTTT
cdr3_aa: CASSLEGRNQPQHF
v_call: TRBV5-1
clone_size: NA
d_call: NA
j_call: TRBJ1-5

cdr3_nt: TGTGCCAGCAGCTTACAGACAGTCCCCTACGAGCAGTACTTC
cdr3_aa: CASSLQTVPYEQYF
v_call: TRBV9
clone_size: NA
d_call: NA
j_call: TRBJ2-7

cdr3_nt: TGTGCCAGCAGCTACGGGACGGGGAGGGGGCCTAGCACAGATACGCAGTATTTT
cdr3_aa: CASSYGTGRGPSTDTQYF
v_call: TRBV11-3
clone_size: NA
d_call: NA
j_call: TRBJ2-3

cdr3_nt: TGCGCCAGCAGCTTACCCAGATCAGGGGGGATCACAGATACGCAGTATTTT
cdr3_aa: CASSLPRSGGITDTQYF
v_call: TRBV5-1
clone_size: once
d_call: NA
j_call: TRBJ2-3

cdr3_nt: TGTGCCAGCAGTTACTCGATGGAGACCCAGTACTTC
cdr3_aa: CASSYSMETQYF
v_call: TRBV6-6
clone_size: NA
d_call: NA
j_call: TRBJ2-5

cdr3_nt: TGTGCCAGCAGCCATAGCGGTTCCCGCTACGAGCAGTACTTC
cdr3_aa: CASSHSGSRYEQYF
v_call: TRBV14
clone_size: NA
d_call: NA
j_call: TRBJ2-7

cdr3_nt: TGTGCCAGCAGCTTACCGTTATCTTTCTACGAGCAGTACTTC
cdr3_aa: CASSLPLSFYEQYF
v_call: TRBV7-2
clone_size: NA
d_call: NA
j_call: TRBJ2-7

cdr3_nt: TGTGCCAGCATTCTAGGGGACAGGGTCAACGAGCAGTACTTC
cdr3_aa: CASILGDRVNEQYF
v_call: TRBV2
clone_size: NA
d_call: TRBD1
j_call: TRBJ2-7

cdr3_nt: TGCGCCAGCAGCCAAGTGGGGCAGAATAATTCACCCCTCCACTTT
cdr3_aa: CASSQVGQNNSPLHF
v_call: TRBV4-3
clone_size: NA
d_call: NA
j_call: TRBJ1-6